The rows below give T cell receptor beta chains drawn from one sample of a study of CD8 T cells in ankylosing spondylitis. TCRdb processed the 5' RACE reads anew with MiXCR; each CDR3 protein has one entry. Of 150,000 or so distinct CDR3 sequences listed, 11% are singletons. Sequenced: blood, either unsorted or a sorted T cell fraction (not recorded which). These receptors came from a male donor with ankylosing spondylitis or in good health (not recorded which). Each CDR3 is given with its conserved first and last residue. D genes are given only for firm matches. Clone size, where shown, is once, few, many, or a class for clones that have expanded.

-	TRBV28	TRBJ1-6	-	TGTGCCAGCAGTTTTGTTTCGGGACCCAGAATGAGGGTGGGGTCACCCCTCCACTTT	CASSFVSGPRMRVGSPLHF
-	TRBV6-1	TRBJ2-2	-	TGTGCCAGCAGCCCCTTTGGTTGGGGGACCGGGGAGCTGTTTTTT	CASSPFGWGTGELFF
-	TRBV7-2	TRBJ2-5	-	TGTGCCAGCTCCCTCTTAGCGGCCGCGGGAGAGACCCAGTACTTC	CASSLLAAAGETQYF
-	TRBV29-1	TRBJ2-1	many	TGCAGCGTCTTAGTCTCCTACAATGAGCAGTTCTTC	CSVLVSYNEQFF
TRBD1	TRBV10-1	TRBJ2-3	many	TGCGCCAGCGGGACAGGGGATAGAGGCACAGATACGCAGTATTTT	CASGTGDRGTDTQYF
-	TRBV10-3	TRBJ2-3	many	TGTGCCATCAGTGAGTCGTCAGATACGCAGTATTTT	CAISESSDTQYF
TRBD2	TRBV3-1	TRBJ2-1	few	TGTGCCAGCAGCCATGCACCGGGTGGCGGGGGTGGTAATGAGCAGTTCTTC	CASSHAPGGGGGNEQFF
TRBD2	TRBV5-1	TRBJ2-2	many	TGCGCCAGCAGCTCGTCACCAGGGAGGGAGACCGGGGAGCTGTTTTTT	CASSSSPGRETGELFF
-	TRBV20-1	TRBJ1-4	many	TGCAGTGCTAGCGGACACGATGGGGGAAAACTGTTTTTT	CSASGHDGGKLFF
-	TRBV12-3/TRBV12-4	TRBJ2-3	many	TGTGCCAGCAGATCCCTGTGGGCCCGCACAGATACGCAGTATTTT	CASRSLWARTDTQYF
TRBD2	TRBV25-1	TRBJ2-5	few	TGTGCCAGCAGTGAATATTTCAGCGGGGGGGCTCAAGAGACCCAGTACTTC	CASSEYFSGGAQETQYF
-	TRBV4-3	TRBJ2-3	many	TGCGCCAGCAGCCAGATTATCACGGATACGCAGTATTTT	CASSQIITDTQYF
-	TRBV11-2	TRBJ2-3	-	TGTGCCAGCAGCCAACCCATGAAGGGGGATACGCAGTATTTT	CASSQPMKGDTQYF
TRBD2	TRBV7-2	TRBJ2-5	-	TGTGCCAGCAGCCCTCAGCGGGGGAGGGAGACCCAGTACTTC	CASSPQRGRETQYF
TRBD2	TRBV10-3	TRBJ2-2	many	TGTGCCATCAGTGGGACTAGCGGGACGAACACCGGGGAGCTGTTTTTT	CAISGTSGTNTGELFF
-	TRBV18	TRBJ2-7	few	TGTGCCAGCTCACGAGAGATGGGGGCCACCTACGAGCAGTACTTC	CASSREMGATYEQYF
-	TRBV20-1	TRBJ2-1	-	TGCAGTGCTAGTGTGTCGTCGGCCTCCTACAATGAGCAGTTCTTC	CSASVSSASYNEQFF
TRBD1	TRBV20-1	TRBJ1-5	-	TGCAGTGCTAGAGGTACGGCAGGACAGGAATACGTTCAGCCCCAGCATTTT	CSARGTAGQEYVQPQHF
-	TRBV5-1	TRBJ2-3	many	TGCGCCAGCTGGATTAGCACAGATACGCAGTATTTT	CASWISTDTQYF
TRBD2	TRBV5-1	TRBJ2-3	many	TGCGCCAGCAGCCTGAGCGGGTCCCGGGGGGCAGATACGCAGTATTTT	CASSLSGSRGADTQYF
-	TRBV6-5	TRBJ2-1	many	TGTGCCAGCAGCCGTGACCAAGCCGAGCAGTTCTTC	CASSRDQAEQFF
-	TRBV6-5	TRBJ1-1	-	TGTGCCAGCAGTTTCGGACAGCAAGCTTTCTTT	CASSFGQQAFF
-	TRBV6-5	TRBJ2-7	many	TGTGCCAGCAGTTACAGGGAGGGGGTCAACGAGCAGTACTTC	CASSYREGVNEQYF
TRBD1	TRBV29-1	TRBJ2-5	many	TGCAGCGGTGGACAGGGAAAGACCCAGTACTTC	CSGGQGKTQYF
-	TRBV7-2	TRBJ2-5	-	TGTGCCAGCAGCTCCCGCAGATTTAAAGAGACCCAGTACTTC	CASSSRRFKETQYF